This T cell receptor beta chain was sequenced during a study of blood T cells in healthy people across ages. Findings and limits, study-wide: Unknown CMV status may confound age-related changes in expanded clones.

Regarding this clonotype: The antigen is unknown.

Alongside a J-beta primer mix, a sample-barcoded 5' primer served in a second PCR lasting about 6 to 11 cycles. MiXCR, applied by TCRdb to the 5' RACE reads, yields one record per CDR3 protein. Among about 2 million distinct CDR3 sequences, around 50% were seen once, and the ten largest hold 2.1%. Looked up from germline, CDR1 is KGHSH and CDR2 is LQKENI. The CDR3 totals 13 residues. V was clipped by 4 bases and J by 8 bases, with 14 bases between them. The sample consisted of blood. The chain carries TRBV18 and TRBJ1-2, with a weak D call TRBD1 (6 bases). The receptor comes from a woman between 40 and 50 years old in good health. CDR3 loop: CASSLSGVEGYTF. In DNA, the CDR3 is TGTGCCAGCTCACTCTCAGGGGTCGAAGGCTACACCTTC.